The rows below give T cell receptor beta chains drawn from one sample of a study of T cell changes during pregnancy in multiple sclerosis. Libraries were prepared by immunoSEQ multiplex PCR; TCRdb keeps only in-frame clonotypes and omits some of them. The table includes about 60,000 clones, 85% to 95% detected once. Sequences were derived from CD8+ T cells from peripheral blood mononuclear cells, sampled in the second trimester of pregnancy. The receptors were sampled from a female donor with multiple sclerosis, enrolled in a pregnancy study. Both conserved end residues are part of each CDR3. Each record gives: V gene, J gene, CDR3 length, D gene, clone size, CDR3 protein, CDR3 DNA. A D gene is named only where the DNA matches it firmly. Clone size is stated in some rows and not others, as once, few, many or a class when expanded.

>TRBV19|TRBJ2-7|13|-|-
CASSTRHPYEQYF
TGTGCCAGTAGTACCCGACACCCCTACGAGCAGTACTTC
>TRBV2|TRBJ1-3|11|-|-
CASVGGNTIYF
TGTGCCAGCGTCGGGGGAAACACCATATATTTT
>TRBV2|TRBJ1-1|12|-|few
CASSGGGEGAFF
TGTGCCAGCAGTGGCGGTGGGGAGGGAGCTTTCTTT
>TRBV4-1|TRBJ2-2|14|-|-
CASSAAGGTGELFF
TGCGCCAGCAGCGCAGCCGGGGGCACCGGGGAGCTGTTTTTT
>TRBV28|TRBJ2-7|15|-|-
CASSSPGTKAAEQYF
TGTGCCAGCAGTTCCCCCGGGACAAAGGCTGCGGAGCAGTACTTC
>TRBV7-3|TRBJ1-1|14|-|-
CASSLTGGYGEAFF
TGTGCCAGCAGCTTAACGGGAGGATACGGTGAAGCTTTCTTT
>TRBV9|TRBJ2-2|16|-|-
CASSAPRTPNTGELFF
TGTGCCAGCAGCGCCCCCAGGACTCCGAACACCGGGGAGCTGTTTTTT
>TRBV2|TRBJ1-2|13|TRBD1|-
CASSDGQGYGYTF
TGTGCCAGCAGTGACGGACAGGGTTATGGCTACACCTTC
>TRBV7-9|TRBJ2-1|14|-|-
CASSSAKQVNEQFF
TGTGCCAGCAGCTCGGCCAAACAGGTGAATGAGCAGTTCTTC
>TRBV7-9|TRBJ1-1|11|TRBD1|-
CATGTATEAFF
TGTGCCACGGGGACAGCCACTGAAGCTTTCTTT
>TRBV28|TRBJ1-4|17|TRBD1|-
CASSSIRWDRWNEKLFF
TGTGCCAGCAGTTCGATCAGATGGGACAGGTGGAATGAAAAACTGTTTTTT
>TRBV6-5|TRBJ1-1|14|TRBD1|-
CASELLQGSTEAFF
TGTGCCAGCGAGTTGCTACAGGGGAGCACTGAAGCTTTCTTT
>TRBV6-4|TRBJ1-2|16|-|once
CASSDSPGLEPRGYTF
TGTGCCAGCAGTGACTCCCCGGGGTTGGAGCCCCGTGGCTACACCTTC
>TRBV7-9|TRBJ2-7|14|TRBD2|few
CASSLATSPHEQYF
TGTGCCAGCAGCTTAGCGACTAGCCCCCACGAGCAGTACTTC
>TRBV28|TRBJ1-2|13|-|-
CASSFGRGIGYTF
TGTGCCAGCAGTTTCGGCAGGGGAATCGGCTACACCTTC
>TRBV11-2|TRBJ2-7|13|-|-
CASSFDKSYEQYF
TGTGCCAGCAGCTTTGACAAATCCTACGAGCAGTACTTC
>TRBV9|TRBJ2-1|11|-|-
CASSGTAGQFF
TGTGCCAGCAGCGGGACCGCGGGGCAGTTCTTC
>TRBV2|TRBJ1-3|13|-|-
CASRPGDGNTIYF
TGTGCCAGCAGACCCGGTGATGGAAACACCATATATTTT
>TRBV9|TRBJ2-4|11|-|once
CASSPGYIQYF
TGTGCCAGCAGCCCGGGGTACATTCAGTACTTC
>TRBV15|TRBJ1-2|14|-|-
CATSLDTDGYGYTF
TGTGCCACCAGCCTCGATACAGACGGCTATGGCTACACCTTC
>TRBV6-1|TRBJ1-6|16|-|-
CASSEEFEGVNSPLHF
TGTGCCAGCAGTGAAGAGTTCGAGGGGGTAAATTCACCCCTCCACTTT
>TRBV7-9|TRBJ2-1|15|-|-
CASSYNAGAIGEQFF
TGTGCCAGCAGCTATAACGCAGGGGCTATAGGTGAGCAGTTCTTC
>TRBV7-8|TRBJ2-2|16|-|-
CASTLTPGTNTGELFF
TGTGCCAGCACCTTGACACCCGGAACGAACACCGGGGAGCTGTTTTTT
>TRBV29-1|TRBJ2-3|14|TRBD1|-
CSGRTGRSTDTQYF
TGCAGCGGGCGGACAGGGAGAAGCACAGATACGCAGTATTTT
>TRBV15|TRBJ2-2|16|-|-
CATSRVGLGNTGELFF
TGTGCCACCAGCAGAGTCGGACTTGGTAACACCGGGGAGCTGTTTTTT
>TRBV28|TRBJ2-1|15|-|-
CASSLEGQITDEQFF
TGTGCCAGCAGTTTAGAAGGACAGATTACGGATGAGCAGTTCTTC
>TRBV19|TRBJ2-1|13|-|-
CASSLGTPNEQFF
TGTGCCAGTAGCCTCGGGACTCCAAATGAGCAGTTCTTC
>TRBV4-1|TRBJ2-7|13|TRBD1|-
CASSHAGGYEQYF
TGCGCCAGCAGCCATGCAGGGGGCTACGAGCAGTACTTC